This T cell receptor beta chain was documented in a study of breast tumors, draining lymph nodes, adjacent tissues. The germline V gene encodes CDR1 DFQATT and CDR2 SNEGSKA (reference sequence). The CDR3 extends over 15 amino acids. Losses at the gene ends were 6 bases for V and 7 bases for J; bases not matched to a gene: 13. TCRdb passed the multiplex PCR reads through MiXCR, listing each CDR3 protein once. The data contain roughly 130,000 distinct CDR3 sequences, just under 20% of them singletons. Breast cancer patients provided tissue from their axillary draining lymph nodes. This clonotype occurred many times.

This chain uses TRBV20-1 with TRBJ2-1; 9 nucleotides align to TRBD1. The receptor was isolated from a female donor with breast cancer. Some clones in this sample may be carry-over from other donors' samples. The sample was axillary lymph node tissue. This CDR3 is CSAQNRDRVRNEQFF. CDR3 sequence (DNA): TGCAGTGCCCAAAACCGGGACAGGGTGAGAAATGAGCAGTTCTTC.